This T cell receptor beta chain is drawn from a study of shared clonotypes between healthy human individuals. Concerning this clone: Other DNA sequences of this sample code for an identical CDR3.

The data were produced by immunoSEQ multiplex PCR, yet TCRdb's version contains in-frame clones alone and is incomplete. The data show about 2.4 million clones, approximately 93% seen once. Trimming pared 0 bases from V and 7 bases from J, leaving 7 bases between. The CDR3 is 13 amino acids. Germline CDR1 LNHNV, CDR2 YYDKDF (reference sequence). Nashville, Tennessee was home to all donors, each a Caucasian adult. The V and J genes are TRBV15 and TRBJ1-5; D gene unclear. The sample consisted of naive CD4+ T cells from PBMCs. As for subset: CD45RA+ positively selected. The receptor was isolated from a man between 18 and 35 years old in good health. Some clones in this sample may be carry-over from other donors' samples. The CDR3 reads CATSRDLEQPQHF. CDR3 nucleotides: TGTGCCACCAGCAGAGATTTAGAGCAGCCCCAGCATTTT.